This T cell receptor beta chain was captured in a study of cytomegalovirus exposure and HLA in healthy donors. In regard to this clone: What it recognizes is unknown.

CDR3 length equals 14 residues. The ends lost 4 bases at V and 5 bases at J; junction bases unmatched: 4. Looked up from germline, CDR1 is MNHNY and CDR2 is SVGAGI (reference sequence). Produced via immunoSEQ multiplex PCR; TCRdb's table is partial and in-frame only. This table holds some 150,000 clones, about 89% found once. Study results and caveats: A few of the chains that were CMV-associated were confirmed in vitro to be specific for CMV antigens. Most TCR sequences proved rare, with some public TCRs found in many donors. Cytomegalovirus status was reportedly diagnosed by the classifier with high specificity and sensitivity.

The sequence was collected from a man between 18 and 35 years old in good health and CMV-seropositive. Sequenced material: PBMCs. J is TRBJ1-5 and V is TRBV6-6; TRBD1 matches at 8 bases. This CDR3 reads CASSSGGTDQPQHF. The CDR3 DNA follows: TGTGCCAGCAGTTCAGGGGGCACTGATCAGCCCCAGCATTTT.